A selection of T cell receptor beta chains follows, all from one sample in a study of blood T cell repertoires in COVID-19. Generated by immunoSEQ multiplex PCR, the TCRdb table keeps only in-frame clones and is missing some. The sample consists of around 260,000 clones, over 75% of them appearing once. The sample consisted of peripheral blood. Every receptor here comes from a woman between 50 and 59 years old with acute or convalescent COVID-19. CDR3s include the opening cysteine and the closing phenylalanine or tryptophan. Fields, in order: J gene, D gene, V gene, clone size, CDR3 protein, CDR3 DNA. A D gene is named only where the DNA matches it firmly. Expanded clones are given a class, and other clones once, few, many or no size at all.

TRBJ2-1 - TRBV27 - CARDRGRACEEQFF TGTGCCAGGGATAGGGGGAGGGCCTGTGAAGAGCAGTTCTTC
TRBJ1-6 TRBD1 TRBV5-1 few CASSARQGNTYNSPLHF TGCGCCAGCAGCGCCCGACAGGGAAACACCTATAATTCACCCCTCCACTTT
TRBJ2-7 - TRBV7-2 once CASSQQSSYEQYF TGTGCCAGCAGCCAACAAAGCTCCTACGAGCAGTACTTC
TRBJ2-5 TRBD2 TRBV2 - CASNQGLAQQETQYF TGTGCCAGCAACCAGGGACTAGCGCAACAAGAGACCCAGTACTTC
TRBJ2-5 - TRBV7-3 - CASSRRPRETQYF TGTGCCAGCAGCCGTCGCCCCCGGGAGACCCAGTACTTC
TRBJ1-3 - TRBV5-4 - CASSSARQGNSGNTIYF TGTGCCAGCAGCTCGGCGCGGCAGGGTAACTCTGGAAACACCATATATTTT
TRBJ2-3 TRBD2 TRBV19 - CASSIRAGVTDTQYF TGTGCCAGTAGTATCAGAGCGGGGGTCACAGATACGCAGTATTTT
TRBJ1-1 - TRBV29-1 - CSVEDRVRVPEAFF TGCAGCGTTGAAGATCGGGTCAGAGTCCCTGAAGCTTTCTTT
TRBJ1-5 - TRBV5-4 - CASSPAVNQPQHF TGTGCCAGCAGCCCCGCGGTTAATCAGCCCCAGCATTTT
TRBJ1-6 TRBD1 TRBV9 once CASSRTGASSYNSPLHF TGTGCCAGCAGCAGGACAGGGGCAAGCTCCTATAATTCACCCCTCCACTTT
TRBJ1-1 - TRBV11-2 - CASAGTRRANTEAFF TGTGCCAGCGCGGGGACCCGGAGGGCGAACACTGAAGCTTTCTTT
TRBJ2-1 TRBD2 TRBV7-8 - CASSIQTSRNEQFF TGTGCCAGCAGCATCCAGACTAGCAGAAATGAGCAGTTCTTC
TRBJ1-1 - TRBV7-8 - CASSPTWNTEAFF TGTGCCAGCAGCCCAACATGGAACACTGAAGCTTTCTTT
TRBJ2-7 TRBD2 TRBV9 - CASSAASGIGEQYF TGTGCCAGCAGCGCGGCTAGCGGGATTGGAGAGCAGTACTTC
TRBJ2-7 TRBD1 TRBV9 - CASSAMDRGSYEQYF TGTGCCAGCAGCGCAATGGACAGGGGCTCCTACGAGCAGTACTTC
TRBJ2-5 TRBD1 TRBV28 - CASSSRDRGMETQYF TGTGCCAGCAGTTCCCGGGACAGGGGGATGGAGACCCAGTACTTC
TRBJ1-1 TRBD1 TRBV4-2 - CASSPGTGDTEAFF TGTGCCAGCAGCCCCGGGACAGGGGACACTGAAGCTTTCTTT
TRBJ2-5 - TRBV7-9 - CASSLVAQETQYF TGTGCCAGCAGCTTAGTGGCCCAAGAGACCCAGTACTTC
TRBJ2-7 TRBD2 TRBV28 - CASSHLAANYYEQYF TGTGCCAGCAGCCATCTAGCGGCCAATTACTACGAGCAGTACTTC
TRBJ2-5 TRBD1 TRBV9 - CASSAGGQGAFETQYF TGTGCCAGCAGCGCCGGTGGACAGGGGGCTTTTGAGACCCAGTACTTC
TRBJ2-1 TRBD2 TRBV6-4 - CASSAGTSGRAYEQFF TGTGCCAGCTCTGCCGGGACTAGCGGGAGGGCCTATGAGCAGTTCTTC
TRBJ1-2 TRBD1 TRBV28 - CASSQGQGEGYTF TGTGCCAGCAGCCAAGGACAGGGGGAAGGCTACACCTTC